What follows is one TCR beta chain and its context. Antigen specificity is unknown. The source of the sample is a study of cytomegalovirus exposure and HLA in healthy donors. Study information: As an earlier analysis found, roughly 180 million T cells yielded 95 million to 130 million unique TCR beta sequences. Early on, a data release was issued that held 80 million to 90 million unique TCRs from HLA-typed donors. Overall study results and limits: In a later analysis, TCR association rates varied by HLA locus: DRB1 most, HLA-C fewest.

Use of 60 Vbeta and 13 Jbeta primers characterized the PCR. The protocol was immunoSEQ multiplex PCR, while the TCRdb copy is restricted to in-frame clones and leaves out a portion. The repertoire table contains tens of thousands of clones. The CDR3 covers 15 residues. CDR1 and CDR2 (germline): SGHRS, YFSETQ. Trimming cost V 0 bases and J 4 bases; bases outside gene matches: 0. V gene TRBV5-1 combines with J gene TRBJ2-3; 12 nucleotides line up with TRBD2. The sequence was collected from a female donor in good health and CMV-seropositive. The sequenced sample was PBMCs. The CDR3 here is CASSLGLAGADTQYF. CDR3 DNA: TGCGCCAGCAGCTTGGGACTAGCGGGAGCAGATACGCAGTATTTT. The whole variable domain, filled in from reference TRBV5-1 and TRBJ2-3, reads KAGVTQTPRYLIKTRGQQVTLSCSPISGHRSVSWYQQTPGQGLQFLFEYFSETQRNKGNFPGRFSGRQFSNSRSEMNVSTLELGDSALYLCASSLGLAGADTQYFGPGTRLTVL.